The present TCR beta chain was sequenced within a study of T-cell memory formation after mild COVID-19. Notes on the study in general: In pre-infection memory, a portion of responding clones appeared, which suggested that cross-reactive memory joined. Contracting CD4+ clones sat mainly in CM and EM; CD8+ in EMRA. CD4+ bias marked clones expanding day 15 to 37, unlike balanced contracting clones.

As for this clonotype: Its antigen is as yet unknown.

5'RACE primed from the constant segment yielded TCR alpha and TCR beta cDNA libraries bearing sample barcodes and UMIs. Each CDR3 protein is one row after TCRdb ran MiXCR on the 5' RACE reads. The sample records around 300,000 distinct CDR3 sequences, about an eighth being singletons. CDR3 length: 13 residues. V lost 11 bases and J 7 bases, leaving 20 bases between the germline ends. CDR1 and CDR2 (germline): WSHSY, SAAADI. The origin of this receptor is a man aged 18-30 years who had mild COVID-19 (a few samples of this study predate the infection). Cell type and time point are not known. The J gene is TRBJ2-5, the V gene TRBV10-2; possible D gene TRBD1, 6 bases. Sequenced sample: PBMCs or a T cell subset sorted from them (not recorded which). Here the CDR3 reads CASSGALGGTQYF. DNA for the CDR3: TGCGCCTCATCCGGGGCGCTAGGGGGGACCCAGTACTTC.